These 9 T cell receptor beta chains share one sample of origin, sequenced in a study of a mutant IDH1 vaccine in newly diagnosed glioma. As for time point: week 23, last vaccination. Topical imiquimod accompanied each vaccine dose, which consisted of 300 ug of mutant IDH1 20-mer peptide. No antigen has been assigned to these receptors. Using immunoSEQ multiplex PCR, the repertoire was profiled, and TCRdb retains in-frame clones only, with some absent. The repertoire consists of 35,000 to 40,000 clones, with 80% to 90% occurring once and the leading ten covering 4.5% to 5.5%. Sequencing was performed on PBMCs, taken from a glioma patient whose treatment included an IDH1 peptide vaccine. All receptors derive from a man in his forties or fifties with glioma.

This clone showed up just a few times. The rearrangement links TRBV19 to TRBJ2-5; D is undetermined. The germline V gene encodes CDR1 LNHDA and CDR2 SQIVND (reference sequence). V lost 6 bases to trimming and J lost 2 bases, with 10 bases between them. The CDR3 is 13 amino acids. Here the CDR3 reads CASSTDGQETQYF. The CDR3 DNA follows: TGTGCCAGTAGCACGGACGGTCAAGAGACCCAGTACTTC.

J is TRBJ2-7 and V is TRBV13; weak D call: TRBD2 (6 bases). The CDR3 spans 16 residues. The germline V gene encodes CDR1 PRHDT and CDR2 FYEKMQ (reference sequence). Trimming cost V 1 base and J 3 bases, with 16 bases left between them. For the CDR3, the DNA is TGTGCCAGCAGCTTAGCCGGGACGGGAGCCTACTACGAGCAGTACTTC. This translates into CASSLAGTGAYYEQYF.

The genes are TRBV6-5 and TRBJ2-1, with a weak D call TRBD2 (6 bases). Trimming stripped 6 bases from V and 8 bases from J, with 20 bases between. The CDR3 has 15 residues. Germline CDR1 reads MNHEY; CDR2 reads SVGAGI. In nucleotides, the CDR3 is TGTGCCAGCAGCACCGCCCTTCCAACGGGGGATGAGCAGTTCTTC. This gives the protein CASSTALPTGDEQFF.

The chain has TRBV19 and TRBJ1-2, with D unresolved. Deletions cut 0 bases from V and 7 bases from J, with 12 bases between. This CDR3 contains 14 residues. The germline V gene has CDR1 LNHDA and CDR2 SQIVND (reference sequence). The CDR3 spells CASSIDLGRSGYTF. The CDR3, as DNA: TGTGCCAGTAGTATAGATCTGGGGAGGAGTGGCTACACCTTC.

This clone was counted between two and nine times. The chain recombines TRBV9 with TRBJ2-3; no firm D call. Germline CDR1 reads SGDLS; CDR2 reads YYNGEE. CDR3 length: 13 residues. The V gene lost 1 base and the J gene lost 4 bases, with 7 bases spanning the gap. The CDR3 region is CASSVTSSDTQYF. In DNA form, the CDR3 reads TGTGCCAGCAGCGTAACCTCCTCAGATACGCAGTATTTT.

The rearrangement links TRBV4-2 to TRBJ2-1, with TRBD1 matching 8 bases. Per germline, CDR1 LGHNA and CDR2 YNFKEQ. This CDR3 contains 13 residues. J gave up 6 bases and V 2 bases, and 0 bases lay outside the gene matches. DNA for the CDR3: TGTGCCAGCAGCCAAACAGGGGGCAATGAGCAGTTCTTC. This sequence encodes CASSQTGGNEQFF.

The rearrangement uses TRBV7-9 and TRBJ2-7; possibly TRBD1 or TRBD2 for D (5 bases each). Trimming took 8 bases from V and 2 from J, leaving 13 bases between them. CDR1 and CDR2 from the germline V gene are SEHNR and FQNEAQ (reference sequence). The CDR3 sequence is 13 residues long. CDR3 sequence: CASARDGPYEQYF. CDR3 nucleotide sequence: TGTGCCAGCGCCCGGGACGGACCCTACGAGCAGTACTTC.

The CDR3: CASSFASGLYEQYF. In DNA form, the CDR3 reads TGTGCCAGCAGCTTTGCTAGCGGACTCTACGAGCAGTACTTC. The V and J genes are TRBV11-2 and TRBJ2-7; 7 positions agree with TRBD2. CDR3 length: 14 residues. The V gene's germline CDR1 is SGHAT and CDR2 FQNNGV. V lost 3 bases, J lost 3 bases, and 5 bases stayed unmatched.

This clone was recorded a few times. This sequence joins TRBV19 and TRBJ1-5; no reliable D call. The CDR3 runs to 15 residues. V lost 4 bases and J 4 bases, leaving 14 bases between the germline ends. The germline CDR1 and CDR2 sequences are LNHDA and SQIVND (reference sequence). The CDR3 here is CASSTPLGRNQPQHF. DNA of the CDR3: TGTGCCAGTAGTACCCCCCTTGGTCGAAATCAGCCCCAGCATTTT.